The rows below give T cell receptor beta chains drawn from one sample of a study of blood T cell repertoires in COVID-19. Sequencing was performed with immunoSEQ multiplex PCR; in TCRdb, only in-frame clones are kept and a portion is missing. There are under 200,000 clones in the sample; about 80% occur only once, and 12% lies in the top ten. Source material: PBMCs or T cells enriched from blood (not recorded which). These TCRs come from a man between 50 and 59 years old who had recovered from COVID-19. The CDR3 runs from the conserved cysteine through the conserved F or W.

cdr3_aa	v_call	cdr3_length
CASNAGAGETQYF	TRBV19	13
CASSSQPLAGSTGELFF	TRBV7-3	17
CASRGSSNQPQHF	TRBV6-5	13
CASSTLARGNTGELFF	TRBV9	16
CASSYPEAGRRTDTQYF	TRBV6-2/TRBV6-3	17
CASSQGRGGSNEQFF	TRBV4-1	15
CASSLDRDPSYEQYF	TRBV10-2	15
CASSYLQGNTEAFF	TRBV6-5	14
CASSLARGDQPQHF	TRBV5-6	14
CASSRAVQETQYF	TRBV18	13
CASQTSVGWQFF	TRBV2	12
CASSGGKGTGGDQPQHF	TRBV2	17
CASSVGTSGTETQYF	TRBV9	15
CASSQDERGGRTQYF	TRBV4-1	15
CASSTSGETQYF	TRBV3-1/TRBV3-2	12
CATSREIGSEQYF	TRBV15	13
CASSQGQGALSYEQYF	TRBV4-1	16
CASSRGPDRGIDQPQHF	TRBV6-6	17
CATSGTGSNTGELFF	TRBV24-1	15
CASSLAGLYGYTF	TRBV28	13
CASTGTGIWETQYF	TRBV7-9	14
CASSLMEGQTDTQYF	TRBV7-9	15
CASKKPGQMNTEAFF	TRBV2	15
CASSPAYISTF	TRBV7-2	11